Sequencing of this TCR beta chain was carried out in a study of T cell responses to AZD1222 COVID-19 vaccine. Findings and limits, study-wide: The reported proportion of spike-specific TCRs targeting unmutated variant regions was nearly half. At study baseline, merely more than 5 AZD1222 recipients were seropositive. White British people made up most donors, females outnumbered males, and clonal diversity was possibly underestimated. A rise in Spike-specific TCR breadth and depth followed two AZD1222 doses.

Assay: immunoSEQ multiplex PCR; the TCRdb copy retains only in-frame clones and omits some. The sample consists of some 100,000 clones, about 90% of them appearing once. As concerns this clone: Its antigen is not identified.

With 3 bases removed from V and 2 bases from J, the gap between germline ends came to 14 bases. There are 16 residues in the CDR3. In germline, CDR1 is LNHDA, CDR2 SQIVND (reference sequence). V gene TRBV19 combines with J gene TRBJ1-5; D is possibly TRBD1 (5 bases). The sample here was peripheral blood, taken on day 0 of AZD1222 vaccination. The clonotype was recovered from an adult in good health. The CDR3 reads CASSMGTPGRNQPQHF. CDR3 DNA: TGTGCCAGTAGTATGGGGACCCCGGGGCGCAATCAGCCCCAGCATTTT.